Below are 23 T cell receptor beta chains sequenced from a single sample in a study of shared clonotypes between healthy human individuals. This table comes from immunoSEQ multiplex PCR, and its TCRdb copy is limited to in-frame clones, with some not included. Of hundreds of thousands of clones listed, 95% to 97% are singletons. The source material was naive CD4+ T cells sorted from blood. The sample's subset: CD45RA+ positively selected. These receptors were obtained from a woman in her 30s in good health.

V and J are TRBV7-3 and TRBJ2-1; D is undetermined. There are 13 residues in the CDR3. Germline loops: CDR1 SGHTA, CDR2 FQGTGA. Between the trimmed V and J ends, which lost 4 bases and 3 bases, there was a span of 7 bases. CDR3 residues: CASSSPFYNEQFF. In nucleotides, the CDR3 is TGTGCCAGCAGCTCCCCCTTCTACAATGAGCAGTTCTTC.

The chain links TRBV28 to TRBJ2-5, with D unresolved. This CDR3 is 12 amino acids long. V was shortened by 5 bases and J by 5 bases, with 9 bases between the two germline ends. Germline CDR1 is MDHEN and CDR2 is SYDVKM. Written as DNA, the CDR3 is TGTGCCAGCAGTCGTCAACTGGAGACCCAGTACTTC. Protein product: CASSRQLETQYF.

This sequence joins TRBV5-5 and TRBJ2-3; D is unclear. Germline V gives CDR1 SGHKS, CDR2 YYEKEE (reference sequence). The length of the CDR3 is 15 residues. Trimming removed 2 bases at V and 1 base at J, with 11 bases between. For the CDR3, the DNA is TGTGCCAGCAGCTTTTGGGTGGAAGGCACAGATACGCAGTATTTT. This gives the protein CASSFWVEGTDTQYF. Drawing the rest from reference TRBV5-5 and TRBJ2-3, the complete variable domain is DAGVTQSPTHLIKTRGQQVTLRCSPISGHKSVSWYQQVLGQGPQFIFQYYEKEERGRGNFPDRFSARQFPNYSSELNVNALLLGDSALYLCASSFWVEGTDTQYFGPGTRLTVL.

The CDR3 sequence: CATSRAVGEECTF. In DNA form, the CDR3 reads TGTGCCACCAGCAGAGCTGTAGGGGAAGAGTGCACCTTC. The V gene is TRBV15, the J gene TRBJ1-2; possibly TRBD1 for D (5 bases). The germline V gene has CDR1 LNHNV and CDR2 YYDKDF (reference sequence). Trimming stripped 1 base from V and 13 bases from J, with 16 bases between. The CDR3 has 13 amino acids. The full variable domain, completed using reference TRBV15 and TRBJ1-2, is DAMVIQNPRYQVTQFGKPVTLSCSQTLNHNVMYWYQQKSSQAPKLLFHYYDKDFNNEADTPDNFQSRRPNTSFCFLDIRSPGLGDTAMYLCATSRAVGEECTFGSGTRLTVV.

This chain joins TRBV19 and TRBJ1-1; perhaps TRBD1 as D (5 bases). The CDR3 is 14 amino acids. V lost 3 bases to trimming and J lost 5 bases, with 13 bases between them. The V gene's germline CDR1 is LNHDA and CDR2 SQIVND (reference sequence). The CDR3 DNA reads TGTGCCAGTAGTATGTATAGGGGTAGGACTGAAGCTTTCTTT. Amino acids: CASSMYRGRTEAFF.

The gene calls are TRBV18 and TRBJ2-6; no clear D gene. The germline CDR1 and CDR2 sequences are KGHSH and LQKENI. Trimming pared 8 bases from V and 0 bases from J, leaving 14 bases between. The CDR3 spans 16 residues. This CDR3 reads CASATRPLSGANVLTF. The DNA for the CDR3 is TGTGCCAGCGCGACGCGGCCGCTCTCTGGGGCCAACGTCCTGACTTTC.

CDR3 bases: TGCAGTGCCCACCAAGAGACCCAGTACTTC. Amino acid sequence: CSAHQETQYF. The rearrangement uses TRBV20-1 and TRBJ2-5; no reliable D call. The V gene's germline CDR1 is DFQATT and CDR2 SNEGSKA (reference sequence). The CDR3 totals 10 residues. V shed 6 bases and J shed 0 bases, with 2 bases lying between them.

The DNA for the CDR3 is TGTGCCAGCTCACCCCTCGAGTCCAAAAACATTCAGTACTTC. Translating gives CASSPLESKNIQYF. The chain links TRBV18 to TRBJ2-4; D remains ambiguous. Germline CDR1 KGHSH, CDR2 LQKENI. The CDR3 runs to 14 residues. V shed 3 bases and J shed 2 bases, with 8 bases lying between them.

This chain links TRBV2 with TRBJ1-2, with D possibly matching TRBD1 (6 bases). CDR3 length: 13 amino acids. The germline CDR1 and CDR2 sequences are SNHLY and FYNNEI. The V gene lost 5 bases and the J gene lost 8 bases, with 15 bases spanning the gap. The chain's CDR3 is CASSLQGFEGYTF. The CDR3 DNA follows: TGTGCCAGCAGTTTACAGGGATTTGAAGGCTACACCTTC.

The chain is built from TRBV4-1 and TRBJ1-5; D uncertain. V lost 1 base, J lost 6 bases, and 19 bases lay in between. Germline V gene lookup returns CDR1 MGHRA and CDR2 YSYEKL. This CDR3 region has 17 residues. This chain's CDR3 is CASSQGSWTKRSQPQHF. Written as DNA, the CDR3 is TGCGCCAGCAGCCAAGGATCGTGGACCAAACGTAGTCAGCCCCAGCATTTT.

V is TRBV6-7 and J is TRBJ2-1, with 11 bases lining up with TRBD2. TRBV6-7 is noted as an ORF with a role that remains uncertain. J lost 8 bases, V lost 5 bases, and 14 bases had no gene match. The CDR3 is made up of 17 amino acids. The CDR3 coding sequence is TGTGCCAGCAGTCGCCGAGGTACTAGCGGGAGAGGGGATGAGCAGTTCTTC. Encoded protein: CASSRRGTSGRGDEQFF.

The chain employs TRBV28 and TRBJ2-7, with D perhaps TRBD1 or TRBD2 (5 bases each). Trimming removed 3 bases from V and 0 bases from J, with 12 bases in between. CDR3 length equals 15 residues. CDR1 is MDHEN, CDR2 SYDVKM, per germline. CDR3 loop: CASSFYGASSYEQYF. CDR3 in DNA: TGTGCCAGCAGTTTTTACGGGGCCAGCTCCTACGAGCAGTACTTC.

The chain combines TRBV21-1 with TRBJ1-4. TRBV21-1 is deemed a pseudogene. The CDR3 is made up of 19 amino acids. CDR3 loop: CASSTPPIKRHTPNEKLFF. The CDR3, as DNA: TGTGCCAGCAGCACTCCACCGATCAAGCGGCACACCCCTAATGAAAAACTGTTTTTT.

The chain employs TRBV2 and TRBJ2-5; 9 nucleotides match TRBD2. V lost 8 bases, J lost 6 bases, and 10 bases stayed unmatched. Per germline, CDR1 SNHLY and CDR2 FYNNEI. The CDR3 consists of 14 residues. CDR3 in DNA: TGTGCCAGCGGTCGGGCGGGAGGGTTAAAGACCCAGTACTTC. This translates into CASGRAGGLKTQYF.

This CDR3 reads CASSHPLGTEKYNEQFF. CDR3 nucleotides: TGCGCCAGCAGCCACCCGCTCGGGACTGAAAAATACAATGAGCAGTTCTTC. The rearrangement joins TRBV4-1 to TRBJ2-1; perhaps TRBD2 as D (6 bases). The CDR3 covers 17 residues. The V end lost 3 bases, the J end lost 4 bases, and 19 bases lay between the germline ends. Germline-derived CDR1 and CDR2 are MGHRA and YSYEKL.

The rearrangement uses TRBV28 and TRBJ2-6; D is undetermined. This CDR3 comprises 17 residues. CDR1 MDHEN and CDR2 SYDVKM come from the germline V gene. Trimming took 3 bases from V and 4 from J, leaving 16 bases between them. CDR3 loop: CASSLRSPPRGANVLTF. The CDR3 DNA reads as TGTGCCAGCAGTTTGAGGTCCCCCCCGCGGGGGGCCAACGTCCTGACTTTC.

CDR3 in DNA: TGTGCCGTGGGTTTACATGAGCAGTTCTTC. Translating it yields CAVGLHEQFF. V usage is TRBV30 and J usage is TRBJ2-1; D call uncertain. V was pared by 8 bases and J by 8 bases, with 10 bases between. CDR3 length equals 10 residues. Germline loops: CDR1 GTSNPN, CDR2 SVGIG (reference sequence).

This chain uses TRBV9 with TRBJ2-1; possibly TRBD2 for D (5 bases). The length of the CDR3 is 14 residues. V gave up 2 bases and J gave up 9 bases, with 15 bases separating them. Germline V CDR1 and CDR2: SGDLS, YYNGEE. The CDR3 DNA is TGTGCCAGCAGCGTTTCGGGATTATTCGGTGAGCAGTTCTTC. This codes for CASSVSGLFGEQFF.

The J gene is TRBJ2-7, the V gene TRBV11-2; D tentatively fits TRBD1 or TRBD2 (5 bases each). The CDR3 loop spans 17 amino acids. Germline-derived CDR1 and CDR2 are SGHAT and FQNNGV. Trimming cost V 5 bases and J 0 bases, with 20 bases left between them. This chain's CDR3 is CASSRGLSGDNSYEQYF. The CDR3 DNA reads TGTGCCAGCAGCCGGGGCCTAAGCGGTGATAACTCCTACGAGCAGTACTTC.

The J gene is TRBJ2-3, the V gene TRBV12-5, with 14 bases that match TRBD2. The CDR3 consists of 16 residues. V gave up 7 bases and J gave up 2 bases; unmatched junction bases: 5. CDR1 is LGHNT, CDR2 FRNRAP, per germline. The chain's CDR3 is CASATGLAGATDTQYF. The CDR3, as DNA: TGTGCTAGTGCCACGGGACTAGCGGGAGCCACAGATACGCAGTATTTT. The complete variable domain, with remaining parts taken from reference TRBV12-5 and TRBJ2-3, reads DARVTQTPRHKVTEMGQEVTMRCQPILGHNTVFWYRQTMMQGLELLAYFRNRAPLDDSGMPKDRFSAEMPDATLATLKIQPSEPRDSAVYFCASATGLAGATDTQYFGPGTRLTVL.

The V call is TRBV28, the J call TRBJ1-1; tentatively, D is TRBD1 (6 bases). V was clipped by 10 bases and J by 8 bases, with 17 bases between them. The CDR3 extends over 12 amino acids. Germline values: CDR1 MDHEN, CDR2 SYDVKM. CDR3 sequence: CAIEGGVREAFF. The CDR3, as DNA: TGTGCCATCGAGGGGGGGGTTAGGGAAGCTTTCTTT.

The chain joins TRBV7-8 to TRBJ2-5, with 9 bases matching TRBD2. This CDR3 is built from 14 residues. The germline CDR1 and CDR2 sequences are SGHVS and FQNEAQ. Trimming at V came to 5 bases and at J to 6 bases, leaving 7 bases not matched to a gene. CDR3 nucleotide sequence: TGTGCCAGCAGCCATTGGACTAGCGATCAGACCCAGTACTTC. Residues: CASSHWTSDQTQYF.

The chain couples TRBV19 to TRBJ2-7; D might be TRBD2 (6 bases). V was trimmed by 7 bases and J by 1 base, leaving 17 bases between them. The V gene's germline CDR1 is LNHDA and CDR2 SQIVND (reference sequence). This CDR3 has 15 residues. For the CDR3, the DNA is TGTGCCAGTACCCGCCGCGGGGACGGGTCCTACGAGCAGTACTTC. Amino acids: CASTRRGDGSYEQYF.